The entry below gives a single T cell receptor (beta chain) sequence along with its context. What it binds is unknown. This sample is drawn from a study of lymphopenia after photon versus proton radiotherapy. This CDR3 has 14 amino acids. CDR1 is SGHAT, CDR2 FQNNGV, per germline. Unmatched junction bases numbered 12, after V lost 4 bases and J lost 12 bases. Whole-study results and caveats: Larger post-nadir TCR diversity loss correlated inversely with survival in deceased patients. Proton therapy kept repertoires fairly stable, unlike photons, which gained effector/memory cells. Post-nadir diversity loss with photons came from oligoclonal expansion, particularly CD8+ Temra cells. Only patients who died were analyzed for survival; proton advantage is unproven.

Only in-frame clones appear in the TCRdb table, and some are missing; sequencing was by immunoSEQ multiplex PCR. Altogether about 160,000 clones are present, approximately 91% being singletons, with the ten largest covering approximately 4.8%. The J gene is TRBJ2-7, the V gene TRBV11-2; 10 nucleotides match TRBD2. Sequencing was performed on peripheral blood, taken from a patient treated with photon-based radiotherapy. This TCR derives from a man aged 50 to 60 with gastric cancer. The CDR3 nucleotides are TGTGCCAGCAGCTACAGCGGGAGGGGCCCGGATGCGTACTTC. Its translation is CASSYSGRGPDAYF.